This TCR beta chain was profiled in a study of OX40 agonist ivuxolimab in advanced cancers. Study in general: Patients enrolled in dose escalation were diagnosed with hepatocellular carcinoma, melanoma, renal cell or head and neck cancer.

CDR3 size: 16 residues. The germline V and J ends were trimmed by 5 bases and 6 bases, with 20 bases remaining between them. The germline gives CDR1 LNHDA, CDR2 SQIVND (reference sequence). Repertoires were generated with immunoSEQ multiplex PCR, while TCRdb's copy carries only in-frame clones and drops some. Of some 100,000 clones listed, about nine tenths are singletons. This clonotype was obtained from an adult with an advanced solid tumor such as melanoma, head and neck, liver or kidney cancer. The V call is TRBV19, the J call TRBJ1-5, with a tentative D call TRBD1 (6 bases). Material: CD4+ or CD8+ T cells sorted from blood, obtained in a trial of the OX40 agonist ivuxolimab. CDR3 protein: CASSSPRGGGTQPQHF. The DNA of the CDR3 is TGTGCCAGTAGTTCTCCCCGTGGGGGGGGCACTCAGCCCCAGCATTTT.